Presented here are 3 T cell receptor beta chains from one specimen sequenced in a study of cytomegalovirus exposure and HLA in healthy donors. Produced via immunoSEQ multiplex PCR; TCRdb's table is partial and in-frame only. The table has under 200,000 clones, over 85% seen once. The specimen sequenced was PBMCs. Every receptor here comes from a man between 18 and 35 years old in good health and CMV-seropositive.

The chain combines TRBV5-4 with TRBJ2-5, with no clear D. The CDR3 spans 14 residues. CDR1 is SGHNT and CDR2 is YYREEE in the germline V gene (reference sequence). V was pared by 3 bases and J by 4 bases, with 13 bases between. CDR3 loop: CASSYAERSETQYF. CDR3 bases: TGTGCCAGCAGCTATGCTGAGCGTTCAGAGACCCAGTACTTC. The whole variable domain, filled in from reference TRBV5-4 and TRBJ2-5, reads ETGVTQSPTHLIKTRGQQVTLRCSSQSGHNTVSWYQQALGQGPQFIFQYYREEENGRGNFPPRFSGLQFPNYSSELNVNALELDDSALYLCASSYAERSETQYFGPGTRLLVL.

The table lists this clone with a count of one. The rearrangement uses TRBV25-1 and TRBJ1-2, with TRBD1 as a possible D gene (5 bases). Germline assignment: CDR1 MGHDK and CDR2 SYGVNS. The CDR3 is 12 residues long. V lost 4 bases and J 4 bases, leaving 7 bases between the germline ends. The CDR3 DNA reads TGTGCCAGCAGTGTCCAGGGCTATGGCTACACCTTC. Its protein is CASSVQGYGYTF.

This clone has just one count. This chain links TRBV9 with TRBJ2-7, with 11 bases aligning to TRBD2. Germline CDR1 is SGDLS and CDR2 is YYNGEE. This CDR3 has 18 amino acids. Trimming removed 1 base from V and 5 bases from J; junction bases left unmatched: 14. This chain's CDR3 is CASSVTIGTSGDTNEQYF. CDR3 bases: TGTGCCAGCAGCGTAACTATCGGGACTAGCGGAGACACAAACGAGCAGTACTTC.